This T cell receptor (beta chain) was observed in a study of tumor-infiltrating lymphocytes in localized non-small cell lung cancer. Study context: Each patient gave resected tumor and non-adjacent uninvolved lung tissue.

Study observations and caveats: Different pieces of the same tissue went to different assays, confounding technical variation with intratumor heterogeneity. No T-cell fraction difference was seen between IM1 and IM2 tumors.

Regarding this clone: Its specificity is unknown.

The CDR3 is 17 residues long. With V trimmed by 3 bases and J by 4 bases, 7 bases remained unmatched. Germline V gives CDR1 LNHDA, CDR2 SQIVND (reference sequence). TCRdb's table, derived via immunoSEQ multiplex PCR, lists solely in-frame clones and lacks some. The sample consists of around 16,000 clones, under 85% of them appearing once. The V and J genes are TRBV19 and TRBJ2-5, with TRBD2 identical over 14 bases. Sequencing used lung tumor tissue. The TCR sequence derives from a human donor with non-small cell lung cancer. The CDR3 sequence is CASSISLGLAGVETQYF. The CDR3 DNA follows: TGTGCCAGTAGTATCTCCCTGGGACTAGCGGGAGTAGAGACCCAGTACTTC.